The T cell receptor beta chain described here comes from a study of CD8+ T cells in alopecia areata. Findings and limits, study-wide: Researchers report lesional scalp, most notably alopecia totalis/universalis, outstripped normal scalp in clonality. The study also sequences resident alphabeta T cells of normal skin in scalp samples.

Extracted RNA was reverse transcribed, and the resulting cDNA served as sequencing template. Repertoires were generated with immunoSEQ multiplex PCR, while TCRdb's copy carries only in-frame clones and drops some. The data hold about 82,000 clones, with 51% observed a single time. A note on this clone: Its antigen is as yet unknown.

Germline V lookup: CDR1 SQVTM, CDR2 ANQGSEA. Trimming removed 0 bases from V and 5 bases from J; junction bases left unmatched: 9. CDR3 length equals 15 residues. Lesional scalp punch biopsies and peripheral blood came from alopecia areata patients. A FACSAria was used to sort CD4+ and CD8+ T cells. These cells came from PBMCs. Sequenced material: NKG2D-high CD8+ T cells sorted from blood. This rearrangement joins TRBV29-1 to TRBJ1-2, with 7 bases fitting TRBD1. The receptor was derived from a human donor with alopecia areata. CDR3 sequence reads: CSVEDVGDSIYGYTF. In nucleotides, the CDR3 is TGCAGCGTTGAAGACGTCGGGGACAGTATTTATGGCTACACCTTC.